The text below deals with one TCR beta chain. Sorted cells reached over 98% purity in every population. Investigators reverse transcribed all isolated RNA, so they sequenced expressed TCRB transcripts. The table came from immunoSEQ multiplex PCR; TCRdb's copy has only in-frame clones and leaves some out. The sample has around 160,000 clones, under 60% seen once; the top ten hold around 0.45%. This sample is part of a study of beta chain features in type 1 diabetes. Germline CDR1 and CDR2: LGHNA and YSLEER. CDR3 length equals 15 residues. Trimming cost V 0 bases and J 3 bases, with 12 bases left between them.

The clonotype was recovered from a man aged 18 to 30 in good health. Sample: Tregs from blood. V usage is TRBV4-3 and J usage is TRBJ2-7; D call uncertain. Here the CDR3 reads CASSQDEGPGYEQYF. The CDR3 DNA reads TGCGCCAGCAGCCAAGATGAAGGTCCGGGCTACGAGCAGTACTTC.